Sequencing of this TCR beta chain was carried out in a study of response to subunit inactivated influenza vaccine. TCRdb redid the calling of the RT-PCR reads with MiXCR, one entry per CDR3 protein. The data hold about 190,000 distinct CDR3 sequences, with under 15% observed a single time. With V trimmed by 0 bases and J by 6 bases, 8 bases remained unmatched. Germline values: CDR1 SGHDN, CDR2 FVKESK. The CDR3 length is 16 residues. This clonotype was detected a few times. This TCR was sampled from a man between 45 and 60 years old who received an inactivated influenza vaccine. The sample was CD8+ T cells sorted from PBMCs, taken more than 4 days after vaccination. The chain uses TRBV14 and TRBJ2-1; 7 bases fit TRBD2. The CDR3 DNA reads TGTGCCAGCAGCCAAGATCGGACTAGTACCTTCAATGAGCAGTTCTTC. It codes for CASSQDRTSTFNEQFF. Using reference TRBV14 and TRBJ2-1 for the parts outside the CDR3, the full variable domain is EAGVTQFPSHSVIEKGQTVTLRCDPISGHDNLYWYRRVMGKEIKFLLHFVKESKQDESGMPNNRFLAERTGGTYSTLKVQPAELEDSGVYFCASSQDRTSTFNEQFFGPGTRLTVL.